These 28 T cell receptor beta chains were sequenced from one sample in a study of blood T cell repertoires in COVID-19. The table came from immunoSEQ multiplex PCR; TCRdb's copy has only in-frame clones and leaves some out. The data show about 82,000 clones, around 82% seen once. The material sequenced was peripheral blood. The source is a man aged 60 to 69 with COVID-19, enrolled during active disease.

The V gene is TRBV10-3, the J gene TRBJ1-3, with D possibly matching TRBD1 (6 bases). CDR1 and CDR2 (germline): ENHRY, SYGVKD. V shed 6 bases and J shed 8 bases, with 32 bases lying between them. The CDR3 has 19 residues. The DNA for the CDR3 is TGTGCCATCAGCCTCAGACAGGTGGTTGGGGCAAGGACCGTGGACACCATATATTTT. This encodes CAISLRQVVGARTVDTIYF.

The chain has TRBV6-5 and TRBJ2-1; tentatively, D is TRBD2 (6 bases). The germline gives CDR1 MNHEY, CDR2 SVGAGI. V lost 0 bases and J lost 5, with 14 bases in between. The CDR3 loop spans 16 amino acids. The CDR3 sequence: CASSYSLSASDNEQFF. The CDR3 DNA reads TGTGCCAGCAGTTACTCTCTTTCCGCTAGCGACAATGAGCAGTTCTTC.

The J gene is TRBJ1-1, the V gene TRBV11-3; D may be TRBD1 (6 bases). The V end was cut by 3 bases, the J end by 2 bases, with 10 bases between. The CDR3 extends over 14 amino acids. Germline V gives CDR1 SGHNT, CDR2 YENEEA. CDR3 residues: CASSFTGTNTEAFF. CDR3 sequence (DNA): TGTGCCAGCAGCTTCACAGGGACAAACACTGAAGCTTTCTTT.

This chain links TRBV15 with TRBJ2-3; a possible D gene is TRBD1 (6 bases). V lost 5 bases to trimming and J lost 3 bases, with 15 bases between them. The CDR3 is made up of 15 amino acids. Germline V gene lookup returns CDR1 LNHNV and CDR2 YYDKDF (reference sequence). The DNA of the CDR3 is TGTGCCACCAGCCTCGGACAGTCGAATACAGATACGCAGTATTTT. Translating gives CATSLGQSNTDTQYF.

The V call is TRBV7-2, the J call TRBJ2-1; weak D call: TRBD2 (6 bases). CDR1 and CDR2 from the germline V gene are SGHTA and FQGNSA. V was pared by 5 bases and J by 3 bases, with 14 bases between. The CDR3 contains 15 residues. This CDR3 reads CASSRGLGGYNEQFF. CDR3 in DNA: TGTGCCAGCAGCCGGGGTCTCGGGGGCTACAATGAGCAGTTCTTC.

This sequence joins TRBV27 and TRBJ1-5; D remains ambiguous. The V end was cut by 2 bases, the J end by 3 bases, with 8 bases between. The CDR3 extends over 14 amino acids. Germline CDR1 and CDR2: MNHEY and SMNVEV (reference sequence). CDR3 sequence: CASSLLGVNQPQHF. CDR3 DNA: TGTGCCAGCAGTTTACTAGGAGTCAATCAGCCCCAGCATTTT.

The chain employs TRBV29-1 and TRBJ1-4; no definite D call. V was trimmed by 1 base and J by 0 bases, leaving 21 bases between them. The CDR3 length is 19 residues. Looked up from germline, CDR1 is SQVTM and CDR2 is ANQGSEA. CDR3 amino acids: CSVEASSGYGLATNEKLFF. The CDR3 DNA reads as TGCAGCGTTGAAGCTTCTTCGGGCTACGGACTTGCAACTAATGAAAAACTGTTTTTT. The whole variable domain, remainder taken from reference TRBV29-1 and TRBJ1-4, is SAVISQKPSRDICQRGTSLTIQCQVDSQVTMMFWYRQQPGQSLTLIATANQGSEATYESGFVIDKFPISRPNLTFSTLTVSNMSPEDSSIYLCSVEASSGYGLATNEKLFFGSGTQLSVL.

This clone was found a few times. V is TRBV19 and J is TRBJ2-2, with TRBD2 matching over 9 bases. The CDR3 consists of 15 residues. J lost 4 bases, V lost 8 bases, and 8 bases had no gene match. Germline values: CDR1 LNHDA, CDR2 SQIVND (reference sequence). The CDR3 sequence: CASSTAGGRTGELFF. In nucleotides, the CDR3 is TGTGCCAGTTCTACAGCGGGAGGACGCACCGGGGAGCTGTTTTTT.

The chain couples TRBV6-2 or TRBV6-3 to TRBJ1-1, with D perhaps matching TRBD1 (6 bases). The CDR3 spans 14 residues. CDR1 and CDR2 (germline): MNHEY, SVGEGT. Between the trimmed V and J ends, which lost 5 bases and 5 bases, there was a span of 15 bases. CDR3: CASSPLTGRTEAFF. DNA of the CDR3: TGTGCCAGCAGTCCCCTCACAGGGCGAACTGAAGCTTTCTTT.

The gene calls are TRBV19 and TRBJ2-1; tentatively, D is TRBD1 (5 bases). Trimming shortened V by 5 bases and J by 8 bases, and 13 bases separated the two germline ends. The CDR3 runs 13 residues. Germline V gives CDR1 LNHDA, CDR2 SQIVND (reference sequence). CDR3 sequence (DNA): TGTGCCAGTAGTCACAGGACGTTGGATGAGCAGTTCTTC. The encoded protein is CASSHRTLDEQFF.

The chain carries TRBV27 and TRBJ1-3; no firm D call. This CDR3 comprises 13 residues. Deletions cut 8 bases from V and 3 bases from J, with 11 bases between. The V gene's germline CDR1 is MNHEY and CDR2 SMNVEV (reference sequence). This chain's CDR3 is CASGFGVGNTIYF. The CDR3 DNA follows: TGTGCCAGCGGATTCGGGGTTGGAAACACCATATATTTT.

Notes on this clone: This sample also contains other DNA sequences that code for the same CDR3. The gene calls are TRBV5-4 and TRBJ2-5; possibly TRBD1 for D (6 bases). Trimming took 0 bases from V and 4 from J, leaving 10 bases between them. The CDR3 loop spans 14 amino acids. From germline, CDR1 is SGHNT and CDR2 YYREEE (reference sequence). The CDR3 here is CASSLAGVGETQYF. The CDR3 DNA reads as TGTGCCAGCAGCTTGGCAGGGGTAGGAGAGACCCAGTACTTC.

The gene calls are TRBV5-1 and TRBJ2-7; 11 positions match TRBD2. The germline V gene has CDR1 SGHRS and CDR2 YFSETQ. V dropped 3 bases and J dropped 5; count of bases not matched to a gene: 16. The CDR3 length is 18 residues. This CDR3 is CASSSAGATSGAPHEQYF. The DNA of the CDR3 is TGCGCCAGCAGCTCCGCGGGAGCGACTAGCGGGGCTCCCCACGAGCAGTACTTC. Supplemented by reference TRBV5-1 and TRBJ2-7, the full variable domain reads KAGVTQTPRYLIKTRGQQVTLSCSPISGHRSVSWYQQTPGQGLQFLFEYFSETQRNKGNFPGRFSGRQFSNSRSEMNVSTLELGDSALYLCASSSAGATSGAPHEQYFGPGTRLTVT.

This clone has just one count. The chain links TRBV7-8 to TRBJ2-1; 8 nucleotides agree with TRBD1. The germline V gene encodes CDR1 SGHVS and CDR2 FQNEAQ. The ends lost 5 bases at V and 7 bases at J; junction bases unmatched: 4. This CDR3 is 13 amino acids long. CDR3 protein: CASSLRTGNEQFF. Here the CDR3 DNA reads TGTGCCAGCAGCCTTAGGACAGGGAATGAGCAGTTCTTC.

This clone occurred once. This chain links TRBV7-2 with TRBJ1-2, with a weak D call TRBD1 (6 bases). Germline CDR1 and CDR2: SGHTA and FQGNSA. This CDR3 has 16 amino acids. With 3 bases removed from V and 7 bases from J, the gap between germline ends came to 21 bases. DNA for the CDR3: TGTGCCAGCAGCTTTTTTTACGACAGGCCCCGGACTGGCTACACCTTC. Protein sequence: CASSFFYDRPRTGYTF.

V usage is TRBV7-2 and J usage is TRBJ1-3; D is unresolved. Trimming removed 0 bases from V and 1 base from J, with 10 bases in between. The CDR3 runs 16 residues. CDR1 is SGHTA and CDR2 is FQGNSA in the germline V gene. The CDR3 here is CASSLAVVGSGNTIYF. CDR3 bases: TGTGCCAGCAGCTTAGCCGTGGTCGGGTCTGGAAACACCATATATTTT.

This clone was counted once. The CDR3 protein is CASFGQRYNEQFF. The CDR3 bases are TGTGCTAGTTTCGGACAGCGCTACAATGAGCAGTTCTTC. The chain employs TRBV12-5 and TRBJ2-1, with D tentatively TRBD1 (6 bases). The CDR3 has 13 amino acids. Trimming took off 8 bases at V and 3 bases at J, with 11 bases between the two ends. Germline V gene data show CDR1 as LGHNT and CDR2 as FRNRAP.

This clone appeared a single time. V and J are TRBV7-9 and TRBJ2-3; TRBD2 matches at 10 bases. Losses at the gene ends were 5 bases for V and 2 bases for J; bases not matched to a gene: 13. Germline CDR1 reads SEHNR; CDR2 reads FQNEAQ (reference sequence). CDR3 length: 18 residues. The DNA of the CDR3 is TGTGCCAGCAGCGGCGGACAGCGGGGGGGCCGCCCCACAGATACGCAGTATTTT. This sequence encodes CASSGGQRGGRPTDTQYF. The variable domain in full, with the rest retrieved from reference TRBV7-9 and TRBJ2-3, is DTGVSQNPRHKITKRGQNVTFRCDPISEHNRLYWYRQTLGQGPEFLTYFQNEAQLEKSRLLSDRFSAERPKGSFSTLEIQRTEQGDSAMYLCASSGGQRGGRPTDTQYFGPGTRLTVL.

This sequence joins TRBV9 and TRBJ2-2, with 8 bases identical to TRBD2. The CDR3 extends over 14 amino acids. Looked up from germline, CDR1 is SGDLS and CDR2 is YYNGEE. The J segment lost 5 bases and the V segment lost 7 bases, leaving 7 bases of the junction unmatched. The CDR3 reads CASSREGETGELFF. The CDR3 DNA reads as TGTGCCAGCTCACGGGAGGGTGAGACCGGGGAGCTGTTTTTT.

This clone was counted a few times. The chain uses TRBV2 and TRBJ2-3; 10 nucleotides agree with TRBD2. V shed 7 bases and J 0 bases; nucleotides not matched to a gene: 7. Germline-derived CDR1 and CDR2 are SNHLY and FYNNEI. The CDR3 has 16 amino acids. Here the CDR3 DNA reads TGTGCCAGCACAGGACTAGCGGACCATAGCACAGATACGCAGTATTTT. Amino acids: CASTGLADHSTDTQYF. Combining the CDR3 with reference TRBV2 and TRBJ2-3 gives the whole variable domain EPEVTQTPSHQVTQMGQEVILRCVPISNHLYFYWYRQILGQKVEFLVSFYNNEISEKSEIFDDQFSVERPDGSNFTLKIRSTKLEDSAMYFCASTGLADHSTDTQYFGPGTRLTVL.

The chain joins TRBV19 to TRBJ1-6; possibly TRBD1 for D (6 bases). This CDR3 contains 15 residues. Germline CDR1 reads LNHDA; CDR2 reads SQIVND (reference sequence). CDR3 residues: CASTRTASYNSPLHF. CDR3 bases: TGTGCTTCCACTCGGACAGCCTCCTATAATTCACCCCTCCACTTT. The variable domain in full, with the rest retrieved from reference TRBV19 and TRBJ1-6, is DGGITQSPKYLFRKEGQNVTLSCEQNLNHDAMYWYRQDPGQGLRLIYYSQIVNDFQKGDIAEGYSVSREKKESFPLTVTSAQKNPTAFYLCASTRTASYNSPLHFGNGTRLTVT.

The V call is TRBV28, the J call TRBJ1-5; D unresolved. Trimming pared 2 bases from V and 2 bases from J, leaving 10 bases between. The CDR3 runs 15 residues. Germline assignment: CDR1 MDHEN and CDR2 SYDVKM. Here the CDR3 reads CASSLTSVGNQPQHF. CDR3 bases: TGTGCCAGCAGTTTAACTTCTGTCGGCAATCAGCCCCAGCATTTT.

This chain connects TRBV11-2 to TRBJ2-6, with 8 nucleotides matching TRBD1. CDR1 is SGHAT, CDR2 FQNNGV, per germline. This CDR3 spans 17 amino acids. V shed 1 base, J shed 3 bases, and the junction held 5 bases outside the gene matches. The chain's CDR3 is CASSLVAGGVGANVLTF. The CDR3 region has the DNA TGTGCCAGCAGCTTAGTTGCAGGGGGCGTTGGGGCCAACGTCCTGACTTTC.

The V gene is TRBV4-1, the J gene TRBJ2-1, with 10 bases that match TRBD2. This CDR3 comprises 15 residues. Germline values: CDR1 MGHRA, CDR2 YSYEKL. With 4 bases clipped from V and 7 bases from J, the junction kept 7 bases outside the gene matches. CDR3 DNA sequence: TGCGCCAGCAGCCTGATAGGACTAGCGGAAAATGAGCAGTTCTTC. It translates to CASSLIGLAENEQFF.

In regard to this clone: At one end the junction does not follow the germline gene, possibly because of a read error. The CDR3 bases are TGCGCCAGCAGCTATACAGGGCCCTCCGATAATTCACCCCTCCACTTT. This sequence encodes CASSYTGPSDNSPLHF. The rearrangement links TRBV5-1 to TRBJ1-6, with D possibly matching TRBD1 (6 bases). Germline-derived CDR1 and CDR2 are SGHRS and YFSETQ. The CDR3 is 16 amino acids. Full variable domain (outside the CDR3, taken from reference TRBV5-1 and TRBJ1-6): KAGVTQTPRYLIKTRGQQVTLSCSPISGHRSVSWYQQTPGQGLQFLFEYFSETQRNKGNFPGRFSGRQFSNSRSEMNVSTLELGDSALYLCASSYTGPSDNSPLHFGNGTRLTVT.

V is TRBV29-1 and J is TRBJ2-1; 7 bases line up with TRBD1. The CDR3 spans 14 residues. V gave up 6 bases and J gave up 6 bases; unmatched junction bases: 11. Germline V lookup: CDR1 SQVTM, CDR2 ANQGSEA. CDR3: CSVVTGIGANEQFF. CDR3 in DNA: TGCAGCGTAGTGACAGGGATTGGCGCCAATGAGCAGTTCTTC.

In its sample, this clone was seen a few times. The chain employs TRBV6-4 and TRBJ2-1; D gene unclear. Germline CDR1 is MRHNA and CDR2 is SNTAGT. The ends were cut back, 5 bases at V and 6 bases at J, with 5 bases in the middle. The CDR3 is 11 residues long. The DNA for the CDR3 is TGTGCCAGCAGTCTAGGCAATGAGCAGTTCTTC. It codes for CASSLGNEQFF.

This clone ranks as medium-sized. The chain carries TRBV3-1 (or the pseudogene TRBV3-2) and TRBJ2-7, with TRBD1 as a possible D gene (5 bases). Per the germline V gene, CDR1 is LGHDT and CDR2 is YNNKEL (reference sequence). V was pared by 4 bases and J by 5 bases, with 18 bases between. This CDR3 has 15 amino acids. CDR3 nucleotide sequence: TGTGCCAGCAGCCTCCTGCTAAGGGGTGGGGACGAGCAGTACTTC. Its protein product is CASSLLLRGGDEQYF.